This TCR beta chain originates from a study of T cell repertoires in cytomegalovirus infection. In its sample, this clonotype was seen a few times. The antigen remains unidentified. Each CDR3 protein is one row after TCRdb ran MiXCR on the reads. This table has 650,000 to 850,000 distinct CDR3 sequences, approximately 32% appearing once. The CDR3 is 14 residues long. Trimming took 4 bases from V and 4 from J, leaving 10 bases between them. Germline V lookup: CDR1 MGHRA, CDR2 YSYEKL. The receptor was isolated from a human donor in good health (CMV status not recorded). Some clones in this sample may be carry-over from other donors' samples. The chain combines TRBV4-1 with TRBJ1-4, with D tentatively TRBD1 (5 bases). The sequencing here drew on cultured CD8+ T cells from PBMCs, taken from culture after CMV antigen stimulation. As DNA, the CDR3 is TGCGCCAGCAGCCCCGACAGCCATAATGAAAAACTGTTTTTT. Translating gives CASSPDSHNEKLFF.